This T cell receptor beta chain was identified during a study of Graves' ophthalmopathy and Graves' hyperthyroidism. The CDR3 sequence is 13 residues long. Germline V gene sequence: CDR1 SQVTM, CDR2 ANQGSEA. The ends were cut back, 4 bases at V and 7 bases at J, with 16 bases in the middle. This clonotype was counted many times. Its target is not known. Researchers took RNA transcripts and amplified TCR beta CDR3 regions from them. The library came from an HTBI-primed first-round RT-PCR and a second-round multiplex PCR. TCRdb ran MiXCR on the multiplex PCR reads and lists one entry per CDR3 protein. The sample carries some 160,000 distinct CDR3 sequences, approximately 40% recorded once. General study findings and limits: Blood also harbored most expanded thyroid clonotypes above 0.001 frequency.

Sequenced input: peripheral blood. The chain employs TRBV29-1 and TRBJ1-2; no clear D gene. This clonotype was sampled from a man aged 25-45 years with Graves' ophthalmopathy. The CDR3 DNA reads TGCAGCGTTGGGGGAACAGTTCTCCTTGGCTACACCTTC. Translated: CSVGGTVLLGYTF.